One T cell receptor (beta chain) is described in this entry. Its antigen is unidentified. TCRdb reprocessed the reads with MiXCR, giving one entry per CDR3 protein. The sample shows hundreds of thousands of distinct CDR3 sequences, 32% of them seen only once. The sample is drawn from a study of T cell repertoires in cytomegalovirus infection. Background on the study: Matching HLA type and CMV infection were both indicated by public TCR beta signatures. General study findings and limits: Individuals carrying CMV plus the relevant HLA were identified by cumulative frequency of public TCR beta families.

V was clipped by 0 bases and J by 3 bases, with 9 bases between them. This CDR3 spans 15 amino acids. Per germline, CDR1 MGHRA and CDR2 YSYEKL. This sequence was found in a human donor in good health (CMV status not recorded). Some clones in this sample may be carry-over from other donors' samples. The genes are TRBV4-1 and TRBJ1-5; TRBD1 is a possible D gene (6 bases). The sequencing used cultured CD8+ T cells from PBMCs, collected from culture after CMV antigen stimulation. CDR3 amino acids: CASSQDRGNNQPQHF. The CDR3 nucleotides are TGCGCCAGCAGCCAAGATAGGGGGAACAATCAGCCCCAGCATTTT.